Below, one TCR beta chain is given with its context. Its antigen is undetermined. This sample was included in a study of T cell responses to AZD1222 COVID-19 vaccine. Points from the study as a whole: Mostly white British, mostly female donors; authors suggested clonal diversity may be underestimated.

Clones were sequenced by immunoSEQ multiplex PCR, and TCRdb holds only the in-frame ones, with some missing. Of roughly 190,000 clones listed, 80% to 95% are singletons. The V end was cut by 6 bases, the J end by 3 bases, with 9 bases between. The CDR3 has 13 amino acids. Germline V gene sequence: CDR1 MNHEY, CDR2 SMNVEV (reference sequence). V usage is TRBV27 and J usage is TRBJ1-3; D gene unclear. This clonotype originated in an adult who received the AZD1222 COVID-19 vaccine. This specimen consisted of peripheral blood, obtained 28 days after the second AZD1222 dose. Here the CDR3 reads CASSLTFGNTIYF. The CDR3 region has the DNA TGTGCCAGCAGCCTTACTTTTGGAAACACCATATATTTT.